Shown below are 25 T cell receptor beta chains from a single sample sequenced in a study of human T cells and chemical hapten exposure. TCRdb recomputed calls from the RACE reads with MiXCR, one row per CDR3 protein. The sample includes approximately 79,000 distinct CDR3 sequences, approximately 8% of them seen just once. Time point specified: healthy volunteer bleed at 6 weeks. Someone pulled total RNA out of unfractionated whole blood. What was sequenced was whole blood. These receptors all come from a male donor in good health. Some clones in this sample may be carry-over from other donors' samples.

CDR3 loop: CASSQGQGVLSTDTQYF. The CDR3 DNA reads TGTGCCAGCAGCCAGGGTCAGGGAGTTCTTAGCACAGATACGCAGTATTTT. The chain links TRBV3-1 to TRBJ2-3; D may be TRBD1 or TRBD2 (5 bases each). Per the germline V gene, CDR1 is LGHDT and CDR2 is YNNKEL (reference sequence). The CDR3 length is 17 residues. V was shortened by 3 bases and J by 0 bases, with 16 bases between the two germline ends.

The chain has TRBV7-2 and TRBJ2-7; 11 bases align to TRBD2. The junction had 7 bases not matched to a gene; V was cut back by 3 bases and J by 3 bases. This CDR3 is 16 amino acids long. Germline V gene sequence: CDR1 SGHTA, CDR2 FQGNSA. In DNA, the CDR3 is TGTGCCAGCAGCTTCGGGACTAGCGGCCTACACTACGAGCAGTACTTC. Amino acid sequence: CASSFGTSGLHYEQYF. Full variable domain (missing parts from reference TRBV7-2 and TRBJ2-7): GAGVSQSPSNKVTEKGKDVELRCDPISGHTALYWYRQSLGQGLEFLIYFQGNSAPDKSGLPSDRFSAERTGGSVSTLTIQRTQQEDSAVYLCASSFGTSGLHYEQYFGPGTRLTVT.

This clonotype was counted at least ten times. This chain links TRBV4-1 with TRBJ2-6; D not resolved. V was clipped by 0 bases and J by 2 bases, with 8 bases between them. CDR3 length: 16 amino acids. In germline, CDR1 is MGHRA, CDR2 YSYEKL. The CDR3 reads CASSQEGGTGANVLTF. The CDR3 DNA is TGCGCCAGCAGCCAAGAAGGTGGAACTGGGGCCAACGTCCTGACTTTC.

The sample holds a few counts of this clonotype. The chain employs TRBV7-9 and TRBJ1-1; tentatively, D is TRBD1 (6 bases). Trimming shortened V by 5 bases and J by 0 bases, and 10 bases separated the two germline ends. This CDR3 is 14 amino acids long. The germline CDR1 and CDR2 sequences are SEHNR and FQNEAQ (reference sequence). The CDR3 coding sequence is TGTGCCAGCAGCCTACAGGGTATGAACACTGAAGCTTTCTTT. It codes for CASSLQGMNTEAFF.

The CDR3, as DNA: TGTGCCAGCAACAGACCGGACAGGGGATTCAATCAGCCCCAGCATTTT. It yields the protein CASNRPDRGFNQPQHF. The rearrangement uses TRBV28 and TRBJ1-5; 9 nucleotides align to TRBD1. Germline CDR1 MDHEN, CDR2 SYDVKM. The CDR3 is made up of 16 amino acids. Germline trimming cut 7 bases from V and 3 bases from J; bases unmatched to any gene: 10.

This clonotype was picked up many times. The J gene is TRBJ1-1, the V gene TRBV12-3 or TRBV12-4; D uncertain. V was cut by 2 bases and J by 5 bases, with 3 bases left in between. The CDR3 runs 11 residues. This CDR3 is CASSLRTEAFF. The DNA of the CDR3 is TGTGCCAGCAGTTTAAGGACTGAAGCTTTCTTT.

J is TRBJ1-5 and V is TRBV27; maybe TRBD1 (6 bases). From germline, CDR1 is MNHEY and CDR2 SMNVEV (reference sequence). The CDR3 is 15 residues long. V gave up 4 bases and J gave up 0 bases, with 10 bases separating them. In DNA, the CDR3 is TGTGCCAGCAGTTCTCGACAGGTTAGCAATCAGCCCCAGCATTTT. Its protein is CASSSRQVSNQPQHF.

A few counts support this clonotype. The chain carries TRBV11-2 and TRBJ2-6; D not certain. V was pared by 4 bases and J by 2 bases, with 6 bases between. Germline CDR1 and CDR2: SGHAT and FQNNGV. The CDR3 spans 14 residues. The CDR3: CASSSNPGANVLTF. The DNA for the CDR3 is TGTGCCAGCAGCTCCAACCCTGGGGCCAACGTCCTGACTTTC.

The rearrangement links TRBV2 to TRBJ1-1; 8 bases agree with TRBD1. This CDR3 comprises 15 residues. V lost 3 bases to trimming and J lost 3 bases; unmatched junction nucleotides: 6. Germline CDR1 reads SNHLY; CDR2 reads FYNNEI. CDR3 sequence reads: CASSEGDRYDTEAFF. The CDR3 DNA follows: TGTGCCAGCAGTGAGGGGGACAGGTATGACACTGAAGCTTTCTTT. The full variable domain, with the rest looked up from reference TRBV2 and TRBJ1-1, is EPEVTQTPSHQVTQMGQEVILRCVPISNHLYFYWYRQILGQKVEFLVSFYNNEISEKSEIFDDQFSVERPDGSNFTLKIRSTKLEDSAMYFCASSEGDRYDTEAFFGQGTRLTVV.

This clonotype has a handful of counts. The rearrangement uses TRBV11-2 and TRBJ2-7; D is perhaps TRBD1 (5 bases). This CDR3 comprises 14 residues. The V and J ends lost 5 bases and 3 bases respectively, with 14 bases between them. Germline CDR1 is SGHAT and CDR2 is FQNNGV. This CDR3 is CASSPTPQGYEQYF. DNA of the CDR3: TGTGCCAGCAGCCCAACCCCCCAGGGCTACGAGCAGTACTTC.

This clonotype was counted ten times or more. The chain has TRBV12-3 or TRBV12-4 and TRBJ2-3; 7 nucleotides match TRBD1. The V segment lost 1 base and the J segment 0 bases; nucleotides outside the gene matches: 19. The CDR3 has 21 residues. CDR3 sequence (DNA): TGTGCCAGCAGTTTAGAGGGGACAGCAACACTCGAAGACACTAGCACAGATACGCAGTATTTT. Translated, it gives CASSLEGTATLEDTSTDTQYF.

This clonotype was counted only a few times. This CDR3 reads CASGHRDGETQYF. Written as DNA, the CDR3 is TGTGCCAGCGGACACAGGGACGGAGAGACCCAGTACTTC. The chain joins TRBV11-2 to TRBJ2-5, with D perhaps matching TRBD1 (6 bases). CDR1 is SGHAT, CDR2 FQNNGV, per germline. The V gene lost 8 bases and the J gene lost 4 bases, with 14 bases spanning the gap. The CDR3 runs to 13 residues.

CDR3 protein: CASGGQGALMFF. In DNA, the CDR3 is TGTGCCAGCGGGGGCCAGGGGGCATTGATGTTTTTT. The genes are TRBV6-5 and TRBJ1-4, with 8 bases matching TRBD1. This CDR3 contains 12 residues. Germline V lookup: CDR1 MNHEY, CDR2 SVGAGI. V lost 8 bases to trimming and J lost 15 bases; unmatched junction nucleotides: 11.

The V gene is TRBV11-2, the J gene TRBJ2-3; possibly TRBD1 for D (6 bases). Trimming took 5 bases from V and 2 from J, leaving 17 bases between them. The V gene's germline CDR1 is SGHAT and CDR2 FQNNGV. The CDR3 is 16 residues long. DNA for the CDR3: TGTGCCAGCAGCCCGGCCACAGGGCCGCACACAGATACGCAGTATTTT. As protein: CASSPATGPHTDTQYF.

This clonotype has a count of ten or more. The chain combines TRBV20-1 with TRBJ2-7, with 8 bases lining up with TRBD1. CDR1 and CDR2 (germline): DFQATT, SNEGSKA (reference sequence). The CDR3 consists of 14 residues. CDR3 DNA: TGCAGGGCAGAAGGGGGACAGGCGAGGGTCGAGCAGTACTTC. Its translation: CRAEGGQARVEQYF.

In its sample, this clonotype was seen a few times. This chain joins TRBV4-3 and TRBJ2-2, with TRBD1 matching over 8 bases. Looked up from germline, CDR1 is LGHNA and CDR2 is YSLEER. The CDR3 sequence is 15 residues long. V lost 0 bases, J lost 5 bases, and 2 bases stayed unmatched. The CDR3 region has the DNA TGCGCCAGCAGCCAAGAAGACAGGGGTACCGGGGAGCTGTTTTTT. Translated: CASSQEDRGTGELFF.

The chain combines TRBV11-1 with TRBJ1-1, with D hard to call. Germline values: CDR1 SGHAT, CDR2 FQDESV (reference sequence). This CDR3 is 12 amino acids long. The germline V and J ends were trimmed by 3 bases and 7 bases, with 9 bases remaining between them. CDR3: CASSLSWGEAFF. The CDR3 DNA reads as TGTGCCAGCAGCTTGAGTTGGGGTGAAGCTTTCTTT.

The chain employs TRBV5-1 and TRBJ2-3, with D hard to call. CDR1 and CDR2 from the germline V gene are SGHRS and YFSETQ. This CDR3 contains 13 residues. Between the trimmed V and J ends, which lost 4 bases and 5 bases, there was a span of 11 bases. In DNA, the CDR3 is TGCGCCAGCAGCCCCCTTTCTGAAGATACGCAGTATTTT. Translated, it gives CASSPLSEDTQYF.

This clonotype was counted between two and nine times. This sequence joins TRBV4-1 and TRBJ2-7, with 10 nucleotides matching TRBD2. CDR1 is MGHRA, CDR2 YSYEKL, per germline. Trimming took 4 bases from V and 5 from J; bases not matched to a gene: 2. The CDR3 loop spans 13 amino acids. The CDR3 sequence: CASSLGTSDEQYF. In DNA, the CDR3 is TGCGCCAGCAGCCTCGGGACTAGCGACGAGCAGTACTTC.

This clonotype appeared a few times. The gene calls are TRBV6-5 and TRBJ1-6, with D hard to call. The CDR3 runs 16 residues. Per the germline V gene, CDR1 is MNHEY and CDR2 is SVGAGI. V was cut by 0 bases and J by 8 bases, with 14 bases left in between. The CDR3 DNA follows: TGTGCCAGCAGTTACTCTTCTCAGGCTTCTTATTCACCCCTCCACTTT. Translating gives CASSYSSQASYSPLHF.

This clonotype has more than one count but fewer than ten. The DNA of the CDR3 is TGTGCCAGCAGTTACTTACTTAGCGGGAGTGTGACAGATACGCAGTATTTT. It encodes CASSYLLSGSVTDTQYF. This chain joins TRBV6-6 and TRBJ2-3; 9 bases align to TRBD2. This CDR3 comprises 17 residues. Trimming removed 1 base from V and 3 bases from J; junction bases left unmatched: 8. CDR1 is MNHNY, CDR2 SVGAGI, per germline (reference sequence).

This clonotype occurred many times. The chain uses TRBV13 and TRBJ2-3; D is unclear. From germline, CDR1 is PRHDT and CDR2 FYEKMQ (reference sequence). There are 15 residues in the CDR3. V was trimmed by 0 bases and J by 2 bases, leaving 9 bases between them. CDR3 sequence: CASSLGDGPTDTQYF. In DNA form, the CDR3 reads TGTGCCAGCAGCTTAGGGGACGGCCCCACAGATACGCAGTATTTT.

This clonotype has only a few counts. CDR3 sequence reads: CSARVLMNTEAFF. The CDR3 DNA sequence: TGCAGTGCTAGAGTACTAATGAACACTGAAGCTTTCTTT. The gene calls are TRBV20-1 and TRBJ1-1, with no clear D. The germline CDR1 and CDR2 sequences are DFQATT and SNEGSKA (reference sequence). The CDR3 consists of 13 residues. V gave up 1 base and J gave up 0 bases, with 6 bases separating them.

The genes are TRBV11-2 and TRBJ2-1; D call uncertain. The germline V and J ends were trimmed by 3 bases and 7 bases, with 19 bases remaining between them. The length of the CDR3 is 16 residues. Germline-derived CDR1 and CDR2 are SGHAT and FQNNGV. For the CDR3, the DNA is TGTGCCAGCAGCTTGACCAGGATCCCTTCTTTAAATGAGCAGTTCTTC. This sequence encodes CASSLTRIPSLNEQFF.

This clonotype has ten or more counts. CDR3 in DNA: TGTGCCAGCAGTGAGTGGAGGGGTCCTGAAGCTTTCTTT. As protein: CASSEWRGPEAFF. The genes are TRBV2 and TRBJ1-1; a possible D gene is TRBD1 (5 bases). Trimming removed 3 bases at V and 6 bases at J, with 11 bases between. The germline V gene encodes CDR1 SNHLY and CDR2 FYNNEI. The CDR3 consists of 13 residues.